These 22 T cell receptor beta chains came from one sample sequenced in a study of blood T cell repertoires in COVID-19. TCRdb keeps only in-frame clones here, not all; method: immunoSEQ multiplex PCR. The table has just over 80,000 clones, around 89% seen once. The sequenced material came from PBMCs or T cells enriched from blood (not recorded which). Receptors were obtained from a woman aged 50 to 60 with acute COVID-19.

This sequence joins TRBV6-4 and TRBJ2-2; 9 bases line up with TRBD2. The V gene's germline CDR1 is MRHNA and CDR2 SNTAGT. The CDR3 is 14 residues long. V lost 6 bases and J lost 4; bases outside the gene matches: 3. The DNA of the CDR3 is TGTGCCAGCAGCCAGGGACTAGCCACCGGGGAGCTGTTTTTT. This translates into CASSQGLATGELFF.

The V and J genes are TRBV2 and TRBJ1-4, with D perhaps TRBD1 (5 bases). CDR3 length: 14 amino acids. From germline, CDR1 is SNHLY and CDR2 FYNNEI. With 5 bases removed from V and 4 bases from J, the gap between germline ends came to 11 bases. The CDR3 sequence: CASSRLGGNEKLFF. The CDR3, as DNA: TGTGCCAGCAGTCGACTCGGGGGTAATGAAAAACTGTTTTTT.

V usage is TRBV5-1 and J usage is TRBJ1-6; a possible D gene is TRBD1 (6 bases). Trimming took 4 bases from V and 0 from J, leaving 14 bases between them. Germline V gene lookup returns CDR1 SGHRS and CDR2 YFSETQ. CDR3 length: 17 residues. CDR3 nucleotides: TGCGCCAGCAGCCCGGACAGCCCTAGCTCCTATAATTCACCCCTCCACTTT. This codes for CASSPDSPSSYNSPLHF.

The gene calls are TRBV5-1 and TRBJ2-7; 11 nucleotides match TRBD1. The V segment lost 4 bases and the J segment 2 bases; nucleotides outside the gene matches: 5. Germline lookup yields CDR1 SGHRS and CDR2 YFSETQ. CDR3 size: 15 residues. The CDR3 is CASSTRTGGTYEQYF. Written as DNA, the CDR3 is TGCGCCAGCAGCACCCGGACAGGGGGCACCTACGAGCAGTACTTC.

CDR3 bases: TGTGCCAGCAGCTTGAAAGAGGTCTCCTACGAGCAGTACTTC. This gives the protein CASSLKEVSYEQYF. The chain links TRBV5-5 to TRBJ2-7, with D unclear. CDR3 size: 14 residues. Germline CDR1 is SGHKS and CDR2 is YYEKEE (reference sequence). The V end was cut by 1 base, the J end by 0 bases, with 8 bases between.

This clone appeared a few times. The chain couples TRBV9 to TRBJ2-1; D perhaps matches TRBD1 (5 bases). From germline, CDR1 is SGDLS and CDR2 YYNGEE. The CDR3 is 16 residues long. Between the trimmed V and J ends, which lost 0 bases and 2 bases, there was a span of 12 bases. The CDR3 DNA reads TGTGCCAGCAGCGTAGCCTCGGACAATGCCTACAATGAGCAGTTCTTC. Its protein product is CASSVASDNAYNEQFF.

The chain links TRBV29-1 to TRBJ1-1; the D is unclear. Trimming shortened V by 3 bases and J by 3 bases, and 11 bases separated the two germline ends. CDR1 and CDR2 from the germline V gene are SQVTM and ANQGSEA. This CDR3 comprises 13 residues. DNA of the CDR3: TGCAGCGTTGATGTCGGGTTGGACACTGAAGCTTTCTTT. Translated, it gives CSVDVGLDTEAFF.

The CDR3 spells CASSRGPDTQYF. In DNA, the CDR3 is TGTGCCAGCAGCCGGGGCCCAGATACGCAGTATTTT. The chain has TRBV3-1 (or the pseudogene TRBV3-2) and TRBJ2-3; possible D gene TRBD1, 5 bases. V lost 4 bases to trimming and J lost 4 bases, with 6 bases between them. CDR1 LGHDT and CDR2 YNNKEL come from the germline V gene (reference sequence). This CDR3 region has 12 residues.

The chain joins TRBV6-2 or TRBV6-3 to TRBJ2-1; possible D gene TRBD2, 5 bases. The V and J ends lost 6 bases and 4 bases respectively, with 22 bases between them. This CDR3 comprises 17 residues. CDR1 and CDR2 from the germline V gene are MNHEY and SVGEGT. The CDR3 DNA sequence: TGTGCCAGCAGCCCTAGTTATTACGGGGATGGTTACAATGAGCAGTTCTTC. Translation: CASSPSYYGDGYNEQFF.

The J gene is TRBJ2-2, the V gene TRBV7-3; D is possibly TRBD2 (6 bases). Between the trimmed V and J ends, which lost 5 bases and 4 bases, there was a span of 11 bases. Germline V gene lookup returns CDR1 SGHTA and CDR2 FQGTGA. This CDR3 has 14 amino acids. The CDR3 is CASSTLLATGELFF. CDR3 nucleotides: TGTGCCAGCAGCACTCTACTAGCCACCGGGGAGCTGTTTTTT.

The rearrangement uses TRBV3-1 (or the pseudogene TRBV3-2) and TRBJ1-2; D might be TRBD1 (5 bases). CDR3 length equals 13 residues. CDR1 and CDR2 from the germline V gene are LGHDT and YNNKEL (reference sequence). Trimming took 2 bases from V and 5 from J, leaving 9 bases between them. The chain's CDR3 is CASSQLQGYGYTF. The CDR3 bases are TGTGCCAGCAGCCAACTTCAGGGTTATGGCTACACCTTC.

The chain joins TRBV7-9 to TRBJ1-3; D gene ambiguous. The CDR3 has 17 amino acids. V lost 4 bases and J 1 base, leaving 17 bases between the germline ends. The germline gives CDR1 SEHNR, CDR2 FQNEAQ (reference sequence). The CDR3 DNA follows: TGTGCCAGCAGCTCAGTAGGTTTCGAAGCGTCTGGAAACACCATATATTTT. It codes for CASSSVGFEASGNTIYF. Supplemented by reference TRBV7-9 and TRBJ1-3, the full variable domain reads DTGVSQNPRHKITKRGQNVTFRCDPISEHNRLYWYRQTLGQGPEFLTYFQNEAQLEKSRLLSDRFSAERPKGSFSTLEIQRTEQGDSAMYLCASSSVGFEASGNTIYFGEGSWLTVV.

The V call is TRBV5-6, the J call TRBJ1-6; the match to TRBD1 covers 8 bases. V shed 4 bases, J shed 9 bases, and the junction held 6 bases outside the gene matches. Germline V gene lookup returns CDR1 SGHDT and CDR2 YYEEEE. CDR3 size: 14 residues. CDR3 in amino acids: CASSHRGEGSPLHF. The CDR3 coding sequence is TGTGCCAGCAGCCACAGGGGGGAGGGTTCACCCCTCCACTTT.

This clone was detected only once. The V and J genes are TRBV7-9 and TRBJ2-7, with D unclear. The CDR3 sequence is 11 residues long. With 4 bases removed from V and 7 bases from J, the gap between germline ends came to 8 bases. Germline loops: CDR1 SEHNR, CDR2 FQNEAQ (reference sequence). The CDR3 here is CASSSYPEQYF. CDR3 bases: TGTGCCAGCAGCTCGTATCCTGAGCAGTACTTC.

A single count supports this clone. The chain combines TRBV9 with TRBJ2-7; 13 bases fit TRBD2. CDR3 length equals 15 residues. V was clipped by 4 bases and J by 3 bases; unmatched bases: 4. Germline V gene data show CDR1 as SGDLS and CDR2 as YYNGEE. CDR3 nucleotides: TGTGCCAGCAGCCCGGGACTAGCGGGATTCTACGAGCAGTACTTC. As protein: CASSPGLAGFYEQYF. Filled out from reference TRBV9 and TRBJ2-7, the complete variable domain reads DSGVTQTPKHLITATGQRVTLRCSPRSGDLSVYWYQQSLDQGLQFLIQYYNGEERAKGNILERFSAQQFPDLHSELNLSSLELGDSALYFCASSPGLAGFYEQYFGPGTRLTVT.

The CDR3 is CASRSRDRGNEQFF. The CDR3 nucleotides are TGTGCCAGCAGATCGAGGGACAGGGGGAATGAGCAGTTCTTC. The chain couples TRBV11-2 to TRBJ2-1; 11 positions match TRBD1. V shed 6 bases and J 7 bases; nucleotides not matched to a gene: 5. The CDR3 is made up of 14 amino acids. Per the germline V gene, CDR1 is SGHAT and CDR2 is FQNNGV.

This clone was counted once. Here the CDR3 DNA reads TGTGCCAGCAGCCAAGATCGGGAAGGGGGCGCCGGAAACACCATATATTTT. This gives the protein CASSQDREGGAGNTIYF. The V gene is TRBV3-1 (or the pseudogene TRBV3-2), the J gene TRBJ1-3, with TRBD1 matching 7 bases. V shed 0 bases and J 4 bases; nucleotides not matched to a gene: 9. CDR1 LGHDT and CDR2 YNNKEL come from the germline V gene (reference sequence). The CDR3 extends over 17 amino acids.

The rearrangement uses TRBV6-5 and TRBJ2-7; D may be TRBD2 (6 bases). Germline V gene data show CDR1 as MNHEY and CDR2 as SVGAGI. This CDR3 spans 15 amino acids. Trimming took 6 bases from V and 0 from J, leaving 15 bases between them. In DNA, the CDR3 is TGTGCCAGCAGGCCCCCGTTGGGGGGCTCCTACGAGCAGTACTTC. Its translation: CASRPPLGGSYEQYF.

The chain couples TRBV7-2 to TRBJ2-7; 8 nucleotides align to TRBD1. The germline V gene has CDR1 SGHTA and CDR2 FQGNSA. The V and J ends lost 7 bases and 10 bases, in that order; junction bases with no gene match: 15. The CDR3 covers 14 residues. CDR3 in amino acids: CASTLGTGRPLQYF. The CDR3 DNA sequence: TGTGCCAGCACCTTGGGGACAGGACGGCCGCTCCAGTACTTC.

This clone was recorded only once. The chain carries TRBV19 and TRBJ1-1; 9 bases agree with TRBD1. Trimming cost V 6 bases and J 4 bases; bases outside gene matches: 6. Germline V gene sequence: CDR1 LNHDA, CDR2 SQIVND (reference sequence). The CDR3 runs 14 residues. The chain's CDR3 is CASRLRDRATEAFF. CDR3 nucleotides: TGTGCCAGTAGACTCCGGGACAGGGCCACTGAAGCTTTCTTT.

This clone was seen a handful of times. V and J are TRBV5-6 and TRBJ2-3, with D possibly TRBD2 on 6 matching bases. The CDR3 has 13 residues. Trimming removed 4 bases from V and 5 bases from J, with 11 bases in between. Germline CDR1 SGHDT, CDR2 YYEEEE. CDR3 DNA: TGTGCCAGCAGCACGGGGGTTGTAGATACGCAGTATTTT. It encodes CASSTGVVDTQYF.

This rearrangement joins TRBV27 to TRBJ1-6; D might be TRBD1 (5 bases). The CDR3 is 13 residues long. CDR1 is MNHEY, CDR2 SMNVEV, per germline (reference sequence). Trimming removed 2 bases from V and 12 bases from J, with 11 bases in between. The CDR3 loop is CASSLDSRLPLHF. DNA for the CDR3: TGTGCCAGCAGTTTAGACAGCCGATTACCCCTCCACTTT.